Shown below are 10 T cell receptor beta chains from a single sample sequenced in a study of graft-versus-host responses after intestinal transplantation. Data came from immunoSEQ multiplex PCR; TCRdb stores just in-frame clones and leaves some out. The sample has approximately 20,000 clones, around 38% seen once. The starting material was alloreactive CD4+ T cells from a mixed lymphocyte reaction culture, obtained before intestinal transplant. Regarding subset: CFSE-low proliferating T cells sorted from roughly 6-day pre-transplant mixed lymphocyte reaction (GvH or HvG direction). Receptor source: a human patient who received an intestinal transplant.

This rearrangement joins TRBV19 to TRBJ1-2, with 7 bases identical to TRBD1. V gave up 1 base and J gave up 4 bases; unmatched junction bases: 6. The CDR3 sequence is 15 residues long. CDR1 and CDR2 (germline): LNHDA, SQIVND (reference sequence). The CDR3 DNA reads as TGTGCCAGTAGTATAGTTAGAGGGGGCACCTATGGCTACACCTTC. Protein sequence: CASSIVRGGTYGYTF.

The chain joins TRBV19 to TRBJ2-5; 9 bases agree with TRBD2. Germline CDR1 reads LNHDA; CDR2 reads SQIVND (reference sequence). Losses at the gene ends were 4 bases for V and 2 bases for J; bases not matched to a gene: 5. The CDR3 contains 15 residues. The CDR3 loop is CASSTLAGRQETQYF. The CDR3 DNA sequence: TGTGCCAGTAGTACTCTAGCGGGGAGACAAGAGACCCAGTACTTC. The full variable domain, in which reference TRBV19 and TRBJ2-5 provide the parts outside the CDR3, is DGGITQSPKYLFRKEGQNVTLSCEQNLNHDAMYWYRQDPGQGLRLIYYSQIVNDFQKGDIAEGYSVSREKKESFPLTVTSAQKNPTAFYLCASSTLAGRQETQYFGPGTRLLVL.

The rearrangement joins TRBV6-5 to TRBJ1-6, with TRBD1 matching 7 bases. In germline, CDR1 is MNHEY, CDR2 SVGAGI. After removal of 8 bases from V and 1 base from J, the junction contained 5 bases not matched to a gene. The CDR3 sequence is 15 residues long. In nucleotides, the CDR3 is TGTGCCAGCGGACGACAGGGTTCCTATAATTCACCCCTCCACTTT. It yields the protein CASGRQGSYNSPLHF.

In this sample, this clone turned up a few times. The gene calls are TRBV5-1 and TRBJ1-2; the D is unclear. V was shortened by 3 bases and J by 5 bases, with 14 bases between the two germline ends. The CDR3 runs 14 residues. Germline lookup yields CDR1 SGHRS and CDR2 YFSETQ. For the CDR3, the DNA is TGCGCCAGCAGCTACCGGAGAGGAGGATATGGCTACACCTTC. As protein: CASSYRRGGYGYTF.

The V and J genes are TRBV6-5 and TRBJ2-5; the D gene is possibly TRBD1 (6 bases). Germline loops: CDR1 MNHEY, CDR2 SVGAGI. Trimming cost V 6 bases and J 5 bases, with 19 bases left between them. CDR3 length equals 15 residues. DNA of the CDR3: TGTGCCAGCAGCCACAGGGATGGGGGAATGGAGACCCAGTACTTC. Protein sequence: CASSHRDGGMETQYF.

The sample holds a few counts of this clone. V gene TRBV7-9 combines with J gene TRBJ1-1, with no clear D. The length of the CDR3 is 12 residues. Germline V gives CDR1 SEHNR, CDR2 FQNEAQ (reference sequence). With 3 bases removed from V and 3 bases from J, the gap between germline ends came to 5 bases. This CDR3 reads CASSFRDTEAFF. Written as DNA, the CDR3 is TGTGCCAGCAGCTTTAGGGACACTGAAGCTTTCTTT.

This clone showed up just a few times. The gene calls are TRBV11-2 and TRBJ2-3; D is perhaps TRBD1 (5 bases). CDR3 length equals 14 residues. CDR1 is SGHAT, CDR2 FQNNGV, per germline. Trimming cost V 5 bases and J 8 bases, with 17 bases left between them. The CDR3 sequence is CASSPGPRQGTQYF. The CDR3 DNA reads TGTGCCAGCAGCCCCGGTCCCCGGCAGGGTACGCAGTATTTT. The variable domain in full, with the rest retrieved from reference TRBV11-2 and TRBJ2-3, is EAGVAQSPRYKIIEKRQSVAFWCNPISGHATLYWYQQILGQGPKLLIQFQNNGVVDDSQLPKDRFSAERLKGVDSTLKIQPAKLEDSAVYLCASSPGPRQGTQYFGPGTRLTVL.

The chain has TRBV10-3 and TRBJ2-3; TRBD1 is a possible D gene (5 bases). The CDR3 contains 15 residues. The germline V and J ends were trimmed by 3 bases and 0 bases, with 10 bases remaining between them. The germline V gene encodes CDR1 ENHRY and CDR2 SYGVKD. In nucleotides, the CDR3 is TGTGCCATCAGTGATAAGGGGCTTAGCACAGATACGCAGTATTTT. Its protein is CAISDKGLSTDTQYF.

The chain is built from TRBV18 and TRBJ1-4; D is perhaps TRBD1 (5 bases). Germline CDR1 and CDR2: KGHSH and LQKENI. V was shortened by 4 bases and J by 7 bases, with 19 bases between the two germline ends. CDR3 size: 16 residues. The CDR3: CASSLGSRGSTEKLFF. The CDR3 region has the DNA TGTGCCAGCTCACTTGGGAGTAGGGGTTCTACTGAAAAACTGTTTTTT.

The CDR3: CASSLGDRGPNEQFF. In nucleotides, the CDR3 is TGCGCCAGCAGCCTAGGGGACAGGGGGCCCAATGAGCAGTTCTTC. The chain carries TRBV5-1 and TRBJ2-1, with 12 bases identical to TRBD1. The CDR3 has 15 amino acids. With 4 bases clipped from V and 6 bases from J, the junction kept 5 bases outside the gene matches. The germline gives CDR1 SGHRS, CDR2 YFSETQ.